One sample yielded the 26 T cell receptor beta chains listed below, sequenced in a study of blood T cell repertoires in COVID-19. Profiling relied on immunoSEQ multiplex PCR, and the TCRdb table lists in-frame clones only, not all of them. The sample holds tens of thousands of clones; nearly 90% are singletons and the top ten take roughly 1.4%. The specimen was peripheral blood. These receptors all come from a man between 60 and 75 years old with acute or convalescent COVID-19.

V and J are TRBV19 and TRBJ2-7; 10 bases map to TRBD1. J lost 4 bases, V lost 5 bases, and 11 bases had no gene match. Germline-derived CDR1 and CDR2 are LNHDA and SQIVND (reference sequence). There are 16 residues in the CDR3. The CDR3 here is CASSSLTGGDLYEQYF. CDR3 sequence (DNA): TGTGCCAGTAGTTCCTTGACAGGGGGCGATTTATACGAGCAGTACTTC.

Only a few counts were recorded for this clone. Here the CDR3 reads CSVPVPGMGEQYF. The CDR3 coding sequence is TGCAGCGTTCCTGTCCCAGGGATGGGCGAGCAGTACTTC. The chain employs TRBV29-1 and TRBJ2-7; perhaps TRBD1 as D (5 bases). The CDR3 spans 13 residues. CDR1 and CDR2 (germline): SQVTM, ANQGSEA. Trimming left V 5 bases short and J 6 bases short, with 17 bases between.

Here the CDR3 reads CATSDWWALTDTQYF. The DNA of the CDR3 is TGTGCCACCAGTGATTGGTGGGCGTTGACCGATACGCAGTATTTT. The V and J genes are TRBV24-1 and TRBJ2-3; unclear D gene. CDR1 is KGHDR, CDR2 SFDVKD, per germline. This CDR3 contains 15 residues. Deletions cut 2 bases from V and 6 bases from J, with 14 bases between.

This clone was observed once. V gene TRBV5-4 combines with J gene TRBJ1-1; 12 positions match TRBD1. J gave up 4 bases and V 4 bases, and 8 bases lay outside the gene matches. From germline, CDR1 is SGHNT and CDR2 YYREEE (reference sequence). The CDR3 is made up of 16 amino acids. This chain's CDR3 is CASSLGQGAFGTEAFF. The CDR3 DNA follows: TGTGCCAGCAGCCTGGGACAGGGGGCCTTTGGCACTGAAGCTTTCTTT. The full variable domain, with the rest looked up from reference TRBV5-4 and TRBJ1-1, is ETGVTQSPTHLIKTRGQQVTLRCSSQSGHNTVSWYQQALGQGPQFIFQYYREEENGRGNFPPRFSGLQFPNYSSELNVNALELDDSALYLCASSLGQGAFGTEAFFGQGTRLTVV.

The rearrangement joins TRBV7-8 to TRBJ1-4, with no clear D. Trimming took off 2 bases at V and 8 bases at J, with 18 bases between the two ends. Germline CDR1 and CDR2: SGHVS and FQNEAQ. This CDR3 comprises 16 residues. DNA for the CDR3: TGTGCCAGCAGCTTAAGGGAGGGATTGATTGGCGAAAAACTGTTTTTT. Translating it yields CASSLREGLIGEKLFF.

This clone showed up just once. V is TRBV9 and J is TRBJ1-4; D uncertain. Germline CDR1 SGDLS, CDR2 YYNGEE. CDR3 length: 15 residues. V was trimmed by 4 bases and J by 0 bases, leaving 10 bases between them. CDR3 nucleotides: TGTGCCAGCAGCCCCGGGGTCGCAACTAATGAAAAACTGTTTTTT. Translating gives CASSPGVATNEKLFF. Using reference TRBV9 and TRBJ1-4 for the parts outside the CDR3, the full variable domain is DSGVTQTPKHLITATGQRVTLRCSPRSGDLSVYWYQQSLDQGLQFLIQYYNGEERAKGNILERFSAQQFPDLHSELNLSSLELGDSALYFCASSPGVATNEKLFFGSGTQLSVL.

The chain couples TRBV7-9 to TRBJ1-5; D may be TRBD1 (5 bases). Trimming pared 0 bases from V and 8 bases from J, leaving 14 bases between. Germline V gives CDR1 SEHNR, CDR2 FQNEAQ (reference sequence). This CDR3 is built from 15 residues. CDR3 DNA: TGTGCCAGCAGCTTAGCGACTGGGGGGTTCGAGCCCCAGCATTTT. Encoded protein: CASSLATGGFEPQHF.

The rearrangement links TRBV27 to TRBJ1-2; no firm D call. The CDR3 is 13 amino acids. Germline V gene data show CDR1 as MNHEY and CDR2 as SMNVEV (reference sequence). V was clipped by 5 bases and J by 6 bases, with 13 bases between them. This chain's CDR3 is CASSLGPFDGYTF. DNA for the CDR3: TGTGCCAGCAGTCTAGGCCCGTTTGATGGCTACACCTTC.

This chain's CDR3 is CASNGVEQYF. In nucleotides, the CDR3 is TGTGCCAGCAACGGGGTCGAGCAGTACTTC. This rearrangement joins TRBV2 to TRBJ2-7; TRBD2 might be the D (5 bases). V was shortened by 7 bases and J by 6 bases, with 7 bases between the two germline ends. There are 10 residues in the CDR3. Germline values: CDR1 SNHLY, CDR2 FYNNEI.

This clone has just a few counts. The genes are TRBV25-1 and TRBJ1-1; the D gene is possibly TRBD1 (5 bases). V was clipped by 7 bases and J by 1 base, with 13 bases between them. CDR1 MGHDK and CDR2 SYGVNS come from the germline V gene. The CDR3 consists of 14 residues. The CDR3 loop is CASIATGGNTEAFF. CDR3 in DNA: TGTGCCAGCATCGCGACCGGGGGGAACACTGAAGCTTTCTTT.

The chain carries TRBV6-5 and TRBJ2-3, with 10 bases that match TRBD1. The ends lost 7 bases at V and 6 bases at J; junction bases unmatched: 7. The germline V gene has CDR1 MNHEY and CDR2 SVGAGI. The CDR3 is made up of 14 amino acids. The CDR3 spells CASNEGQGYDTQYF. Here the CDR3 DNA reads TGTGCCAGCAACGAGGGACAGGGGTACGATACGCAGTATTTT.

The chain employs TRBV9 and TRBJ1-5; D not certain. Trimming removed 3 bases at V and 1 base at J, with 8 bases between. Germline V gene sequence: CDR1 SGDLS, CDR2 YYNGEE. The CDR3 extends over 14 amino acids. DNA of the CDR3: TGTGCCAGCAGCGCCTCCGGGAGCAATCAGCCCCAGCATTTT. Translated: CASSASGSNQPQHF.

The rearrangement links TRBV27 to TRBJ2-2; a possible D gene is TRBD1 (6 bases). V was shortened by 5 bases and J by 1 base, with 11 bases between the two germline ends. CDR1 and CDR2 from the germline V gene are MNHEY and SMNVEV (reference sequence). This CDR3 region has 15 residues. The DNA for the CDR3 is TGTGCCAGCAGTCCGGACAGATTGAACACCGGGGAGCTGTTTTTT. Its translation: CASSPDRLNTGELFF.

In this sample, this clone turned up once. The sample carries other DNA sequences with the same CDR3. This chain connects TRBV2 to TRBJ1-2, with D perhaps matching TRBD1 (5 bases). The germline gives CDR1 SNHLY, CDR2 FYNNEI. The CDR3 loop spans 13 amino acids. V lost 6 bases and J lost 3, with 11 bases in between. The DNA of the CDR3 is TGTGCCAGCAGGCAGGGTGCGGACTATGGCTACACCTTC. Its protein product is CASRQGADYGYTF.

The chain is built from TRBV6-5 and TRBJ1-2; 7 positions match TRBD1. V was pared by 4 bases and J by 2 bases, with 7 bases of the junction left unmatched. The V gene's germline CDR1 is MNHEY and CDR2 SVGAGI. The CDR3 extends over 15 amino acids. The CDR3 DNA follows: TGTGCCAGCAGTTCTACTTGGACAGGCAACTATGGCTACACCTTC. This gives the protein CASSSTWTGNYGYTF.

The chain combines TRBV4-2 with TRBJ1-2; 8 nucleotides match TRBD1. The J segment lost 5 bases and the V segment lost 0 bases, leaving 2 bases of the junction unmatched. Germline-derived CDR1 and CDR2 are LGHNA and YNFKEQ. The CDR3 contains 14 residues. The CDR3 region is CASSQEDRGYGYTF. The CDR3 coding sequence is TGTGCCAGCAGCCAAGAAGACAGGGGATATGGCTACACCTTC.

The chain has TRBV13 and TRBJ2-7, with D possibly being TRBD2 (6 bases). The CDR3 totals 16 residues. V was clipped by 5 bases and J by 0 bases, with 17 bases between them. Germline V lookup: CDR1 PRHDT, CDR2 FYEKMQ (reference sequence). The CDR3 DNA is TGTGCCAGCAGCCCTCGAGCGGGTTTAAGCTCCTACGAGCAGTACTTC. This encodes CASSPRAGLSSYEQYF.

The J gene is TRBJ1-1, the V gene TRBV28; 7 bases agree with TRBD1. Unmatched junction bases numbered 10, after V lost 10 bases and J lost 5 bases. The germline CDR1 and CDR2 sequences are MDHEN and SYDVKM. CDR3 length: 13 amino acids. CDR3 amino acids: CATVPGGRTEAFF. CDR3 nucleotide sequence: TGTGCCACCGTGCCAGGGGGGAGGACTGAAGCTTTCTTT.

This clone was seen only once. This rearrangement joins TRBV6-6 to TRBJ2-2; 10 positions agree with TRBD1. The CDR3 spans 16 residues. Germline assignment: CDR1 MNHNY and CDR2 SVGAGI (reference sequence). Trimming removed 2 bases from V and 6 bases from J; junction bases left unmatched: 6. The CDR3 bases are TGTGCCAGCAGTTACCATCGGGGACAGGGGTCCGGGGAGCTGTTTTTT. The encoded protein is CASSYHRGQGSGELFF.

V usage is TRBV6-1 and J usage is TRBJ2-7; possibly TRBD1 for D (6 bases). V shed 2 bases and J shed 0 bases, with 11 bases lying between them. The CDR3 consists of 15 residues. CDR1 is MNHNS, CDR2 SASEGT, per germline. The CDR3 sequence is CASSENRENSYEQYF. In nucleotides, the CDR3 is TGTGCCAGCAGTGAAAACAGGGAAAACTCCTACGAGCAGTACTTC.

This clone was observed a handful of times. This chain connects TRBV12-2 to TRBJ1-6; no check of the table's D call, TRBD1, against the DNA was made. TRBV12-2 has pseudogene status. CDR3 length equals 22 residues. The CDR3 region is CASRLASIPSQQGAFPSSPLHF. For the CDR3, the DNA is TGTGCAAGTCGCTTAGCATCCATACCCTCTCAACAGGGGGCTTTCCCAAGTTCACCCCTCCACTTT.

This chain connects TRBV24-1 to TRBJ2-2; 9 bases align to TRBD1. CDR1 is KGHDR and CDR2 is SFDVKD in the germline V gene. Unmatched junction bases numbered 4, after V lost 3 bases and J lost 3 bases. The CDR3 consists of 16 residues. The CDR3, as DNA: TGTGCCACCAGTGATACGACAGGGGGGGACACCGGGGAGCTGTTTTTT. Translating it yields CATSDTTGGDTGELFF.

J is TRBJ2-7 and V is TRBV5-1, with 9 positions matching TRBD1. This CDR3 spans 12 amino acids. J gave up 11 bases and V 4 bases, and 7 bases lay outside the gene matches. The V gene's germline CDR1 is SGHRS and CDR2 YFSETQ. CDR3 loop: CASSPGTGRKYF. CDR3 DNA: TGCGCCAGCAGCCCCGGGACAGGGAGGAAGTACTTC. The full variable domain, in which reference TRBV5-1 and TRBJ2-7 provide the parts outside the CDR3, is KAGVTQTPRYLIKTRGQQVTLSCSPISGHRSVSWYQQTPGQGLQFLFEYFSETQRNKGNFPGRFSGRQFSNSRSEMNVSTLELGDSALYLCASSPGTGRKYFGPGTRLTVT.

J is TRBJ1-4 and V is TRBV5-6; 7 nucleotides align to TRBD1. Germline V gives CDR1 SGHDT, CDR2 YYEEEE. The CDR3 contains 16 residues. With 4 bases clipped from V and 0 bases from J, the junction kept 6 bases outside the gene matches. CDR3 loop: CASSARDSATNEKLFF. The DNA of the CDR3 is TGTGCCAGCAGCGCCCGGGACAGTGCAACTAATGAAAAACTGTTTTTT.

This rearrangement joins TRBV13 to TRBJ2-2; D is unclear. V was cut by 5 bases and J by 5 bases, with 15 bases left in between. CDR1 is PRHDT, CDR2 FYEKMQ, per germline (reference sequence). The length of the CDR3 is 15 residues. DNA for the CDR3: TGTGCCAGCAGCGCCGCCGGGTCCGGGACCGGGGAGCTGTTTTTT. Its translation is CASSAAGSGTGELFF.

This clone was detected a few times. This chain links TRBV2 with TRBJ1-6; D not certain. CDR1 is SNHLY and CDR2 is FYNNEI in the germline V gene. V gave up 3 bases and J gave up 8 bases, with 8 bases separating them. The CDR3 is 13 residues long. CDR3 sequence: CASSDSEDSPLHF. CDR3 sequence (DNA): TGTGCCAGCAGTGATTCTGAGGATTCACCCCTCCACTTT. Together with reference TRBV2 and TRBJ1-6, the CDR3 gives the full variable domain: EPEVTQTPSHQVTQMGQEVILRCVPISNHLYFYWYRQILGQKVEFLVSFYNNEISEKSEIFDDQFSVERPDGSNFTLKIRSTKLEDSAMYFCASSDSEDSPLHFGNGTRLTVT.